This TCR beta chain was retrieved from a study of radiation and T cells in renal cell carcinoma. The wider study: Nephrectomy followed 15 Gy stereotactic body radiation by 4 weeks.

Sequenced by immunoSEQ multiplex PCR; TCRdb stores in-frame clones only, minus some. The sample has roughly 130,000 clones; over 75% are singletons. As for time point: blood 2 weeks post-SBRT. This sample's treatment: 15 Gy SBRT to primary tumor, nephrectomy 4 weeks later. Blood was sampled at baseline, 2 weeks and 4 weeks after SBRT. The study, taken as a whole, reports: Baseline intratumoral clonotype presence is unknown without pretreatment biopsies.

On this clone: What it binds is unknown.

The TCR sequence derives from an older woman with renal cell carcinoma. The starting material was blood, obtained from a patient whose treatment included radiotherapy and nephrectomy.

The CDR3: CASSSPGQGQGEWEQYF. As DNA, the CDR3 is TGTGCCAGCAGCTCCCCTGGGCAAGGACAGGGGGAATGGGAGCAGTACTTC. The rearrangement joins TRBV21-1 to TRBJ2-7; the table assigns TRBD1, which was not confirmed against the DNA. TRBV21-1 is labeled a pseudogene. CDR3 length: 17 amino acids.